This TCR beta chain was documented in a study of patients and donors after allogeneic stem cell transplantation. TCRdb itself ran the RT-PCR reads through MiXCR, one entry per CDR3 protein. The profile covers under 200,000 distinct CDR3 sequences, with about a quarter appearing a single time and around 26% taken by the ten largest. CDR1 DFQATT and CDR2 SNEGSKA come from the germline V gene (reference sequence). Trimming took 1 base from V and 1 from J, leaving 7 bases between them. This CDR3 contains 13 residues. The rearrangement uses TRBV20-1 and TRBJ1-1; no reliable D call. Source material: blood, either unsorted or a sorted T cell fraction (not recorded which). The sequence came from a human donor who was either an allogeneic HSCT recipient or a stem cell or donor lymphocyte infusion donor (not recorded which). It is not recorded whose cells these are; they may come from a transplant donor. In DNA, the CDR3 is TGCAGTGCTAGAGGAGGGCGGAACACTGAAGCTTTCTTT. Translated: CSARGGRNTEAFF.